The 23 T cell receptor beta chains reported below all come from one sample, sequenced in a study of CD8 T cells in ankylosing spondylitis. TCRdb re-derived calls from the 5' RACE reads in MiXCR, one entry per CDR3 protein. The repertoire holds about 340,000 distinct CDR3 sequences, with about 14% as singletons. The material sequenced was blood, either unsorted or a sorted T cell fraction (not recorded which). The receptors were gathered from a male donor with ankylosing spondylitis or in good health (not recorded which).

This clonotype was seen a handful of times. J is TRBJ2-2 and V is TRBV29-1; a possible D gene is TRBD1 (6 bases). The V gene lost 4 bases and the J gene lost 3 bases, with 12 bases spanning the gap. CDR1 and CDR2 from the germline V gene are SQVTM and ANQGSEA. This CDR3 comprises 14 residues. The CDR3 region is CSVAQGRDTGELFF. The CDR3 DNA reads as TGCAGCGTTGCCCAGGGGCGAGACACCGGGGAGCTGTTTTTT.

This chain uses TRBV5-5 with TRBJ1-1, with 9 bases aligning to TRBD1. CDR1 SGHKS and CDR2 YYEKEE come from the germline V gene (reference sequence). Trimming removed 4 bases from V and 3 bases from J; junction bases left unmatched: 7. The CDR3 length is 15 residues. The CDR3 is CASSLQGALDTEAFF. CDR3 in DNA: TGTGCCAGCAGCCTACAGGGGGCCCTAGACACTGAAGCTTTCTTT.

This clonotype was counted many times. The chain uses TRBV20-1 and TRBJ1-2; 8 bases line up with TRBD1. V lost 7 bases, J lost 5 bases, and 9 bases stayed unmatched. The germline V gene encodes CDR1 DFQATT and CDR2 SNEGSKA (reference sequence). The CDR3 loop spans 13 amino acids. This CDR3 reads CSVPRTGNYGYTF. CDR3 DNA: TGCAGTGTCCCTCGGACAGGGAATTATGGCTACACCTTC.

This clonotype was seen repeatedly, ten times or more. This rearrangement joins TRBV20-1 to TRBJ2-3; D is uncertain. The V end lost 1 base, the J end lost 1 base, and 9 bases lay between the germline ends. This CDR3 contains 14 residues. The germline V gene encodes CDR1 DFQATT and CDR2 SNEGSKA (reference sequence). CDR3 DNA: TGCAGTGCTAGAGGCGGCGTCGGCACAGATACGCAGTATTTT. It yields the protein CSARGGVGTDTQYF.

V usage is TRBV30 and J usage is TRBJ2-3, with D possibly matching TRBD2 (5 bases). Germline V gene lookup returns CDR1 GTSNPN and CDR2 SVGIG (reference sequence). The CDR3 contains 13 residues. V lost 1 base and J 4 bases, leaving 9 bases between the germline ends. This chain's CDR3 is CAWSAPGADTQYF. CDR3 coding DNA: TGTGCCTGGAGTGCCCCCGGGGCAGATACGCAGTATTTT.

This chain links TRBV11-2 with TRBJ2-7, with TRBD2 identical over 13 bases. This CDR3 has 18 residues. Germline CDR1 is SGHAT and CDR2 is FQNNGV. V was pared by 2 bases and J by 0 bases, with 7 bases of the junction left unmatched. The CDR3 protein is CASSLRLAGGQSSYEQYF. CDR3 nucleotide sequence: TGTGCCAGCAGCTTAAGACTAGCGGGGGGCCAAAGCTCCTACGAGCAGTACTTC.

This sequence joins TRBV5-1 and TRBJ2-1, with 11 bases matching TRBD2. The CDR3 extends over 15 amino acids. Germline V CDR1 and CDR2: SGHRS, YFSETQ. The ends lost 3 bases at V and 8 bases at J; junction bases unmatched: 7. CDR3 protein: CASSWAGTSGDEQFF. DNA for the CDR3: TGCGCCAGCAGCTGGGCCGGGACTAGCGGTGATGAGCAGTTCTTC.

This clonotype was seen a handful of times. V gene TRBV20-1 combines with J gene TRBJ1-1; D ambiguous. The CDR3 has 11 amino acids. The germline gives CDR1 DFQATT, CDR2 SNEGSKA (reference sequence). The V end lost 3 bases, the J end lost 6 bases, and 8 bases lay between the germline ends. The CDR3 spells CSARGEAEAFF. The DNA of the CDR3 is TGCAGTGCTAGGGGAGAAGCTGAAGCTTTCTTT.

This clonotype came up many times. The J gene is TRBJ1-1, the V gene TRBV20-1, with D hard to call. Per the germline V gene, CDR1 is DFQATT and CDR2 is SNEGSKA (reference sequence). With 3 bases removed from V and 3 bases from J, the gap between germline ends came to 11 bases. CDR3 length: 13 amino acids. The CDR3 DNA follows: TGCAGTGCTAGTAAGGGTTGGGACACTGAAGCTTTCTTT. Its translation is CSASKGWDTEAFF.

This clonotype was detected many times. This chain's CDR3 is CASSWGNTEAFF. CDR3 DNA sequence: TGTGCCAGCAGTTGGGGGAACACTGAAGCTTTCTTT. The chain has TRBV12-3 or TRBV12-4 and TRBJ1-1; D is unresolved. V lost 4 bases to trimming and J lost 1 base, with 4 bases between them. This CDR3 is 12 amino acids long.

This chain uses TRBV5-1 with TRBJ2-5, with TRBD1 matching over 10 bases. J was trimmed by 5 bases and V by 0 bases; bases with no gene match: 4. This CDR3 contains 15 residues. Germline assignment: CDR1 SGHRS and CDR2 YFSETQ. In nucleotides, the CDR3 is TGCGCCAGCAGCTTGGGACAGGGGGCGGTGGAGACCCAGTACTTC. As protein: CASSLGQGAVETQYF.

The chain uses TRBV10-3 and TRBJ2-3; tentatively, D is TRBD1 (5 bases). Germline CDR1 is ENHRY and CDR2 is SYGVKD. The CDR3 extends over 17 amino acids. V was trimmed by 0 bases and J by 4 bases, leaving 17 bases between them. CDR3 nucleotide sequence: TGTGCCATCAGTGAGTCGAGCAGGGCGACTGGCGCAGATACGCAGTATTTT. Residues: CAISESSRATGADTQYF.

The chain is built from TRBV12-3 or TRBV12-4 and TRBJ1-2; no firm D call. The CDR3 has 14 amino acids. With 5 bases removed from V and 3 bases from J, the gap between germline ends came to 13 bases. CDR3: CASSAGGSHYGYTF. The DNA of the CDR3 is TGTGCCAGCAGTGCCGGCGGGAGTCACTATGGCTACACCTTC.

J is TRBJ2-7 and V is TRBV12-3 or TRBV12-4; D is uncertain. The V end was cut by 5 bases, the J end by 2 bases, with 13 bases between. This CDR3 has 14 amino acids. CDR3 residues: CASSAPDRAYEQYF. CDR3 in DNA: TGTGCCAGCAGTGCACCCGATCGGGCCTACGAGCAGTACTTC.

The table lists this clonotype with a few counts. The V and J genes are TRBV20-1 and TRBJ1-2; no clear D gene. V was shortened by 6 bases and J by 2 bases, with 16 bases between the two germline ends. Per germline, CDR1 DFQATT and CDR2 SNEGSKA (reference sequence). CDR3 length: 14 residues. CDR3 DNA: TGCAGTGCGGAAATAGGAGGGAGAAACTATGGCTACACCTTC. Translated, it gives CSAEIGGRNYGYTF.

This sequence joins TRBV7-2 and TRBJ2-3, with D hard to call. The CDR3 sequence is 14 residues long. CDR1 and CDR2 from the germline V gene are SGHTA and FQGNSA. V gave up 1 base and J gave up 7 bases, with 12 bases separating them. CDR3 in DNA: TGTGCCAGCAGCTTAGATGCCCTGGCCAATACGCAGTATTTT. This translates into CASSLDALANTQYF.

In this sample, this clonotype turned up a few times. This chain joins TRBV9 and TRBJ2-5; 8 nucleotides agree with TRBD2. V shed 0 bases, J shed 4 bases, and the junction held 14 bases outside the gene matches. The CDR3 spans 18 residues. Per the germline V gene, CDR1 is SGDLS and CDR2 is YYNGEE. The CDR3 here is CASSVDFSGSGLGETQYF. CDR3 bases: TGTGCCAGCAGCGTAGACTTCAGCGGGAGTGGTTTGGGAGAGACCCAGTACTTC.

Ten or more counts support this clonotype. The CDR3 DNA sequence: TGTGCCATCAGTGAGGGAGGGAGTGGCTACACCTTC. Translating gives CAISEGGSGYTF. This chain connects TRBV10-3 to TRBJ1-2; no definite D call. Germline assignment: CDR1 ENHRY and CDR2 SYGVKD. This CDR3 contains 12 residues. V gave up 2 bases and J gave up 7 bases, with 8 bases separating them.

In its sample, this clonotype was seen a few times. The chain joins TRBV29-1 to TRBJ2-6; D is possibly TRBD1 (5 bases). Trimming left V 3 bases short and J 1 base short, with 7 bases between. The CDR3 totals 14 residues. CDR1 is SQVTM, CDR2 ANQGSEA, per germline. CDR3 nucleotide sequence: TGCAGCGTTGACCCAGGGTCTGGGGCCAACGTCCTGACTTTC. It yields the protein CSVDPGSGANVLTF.

This clonotype showed up just a few times. The CDR3 region is CASSSGQGGGETQYF. The CDR3 DNA reads TGCGCCAGCAGCTCGGGACAGGGTGGAGGAGAGACCCAGTACTTC. V and J are TRBV5-1 and TRBJ2-5; TRBD1 matches at 9 bases. Germline V gene sequence: CDR1 SGHRS, CDR2 YFSETQ. V trimming: 3 bases; J trimming: 4 bases; junction bases outside the gene matches: 7. CDR3 length: 15 residues. Drawing the rest from reference TRBV5-1 and TRBJ2-5, the complete variable domain is KAGVTQTPRYLIKTRGQQVTLSCSPISGHRSVSWYQQTPGQGLQFLFEYFSETQRNKGNFPGRFSGRQFSNSRSEMNVSTLELGDSALYLCASSSGQGGGETQYFGPGTRLLVL.

V usage is TRBV5-1 and J usage is TRBJ2-1, with D maybe TRBD2 (7 bases). Germline CDR1 and CDR2: SGHRS and YFSETQ. Between the trimmed V and J ends, which lost 4 bases and 10 bases, there was a span of 21 bases. The CDR3 spans 15 residues. CDR3: CASSLERLEGGEQFF. The DNA for the CDR3 is TGCGCCAGCAGCCTAGAGCGCCTCGAGGGGGGGGAGCAGTTCTTC.

The chain carries TRBV15 and TRBJ1-2; 12 bases align to TRBD1. Germline-derived CDR1 and CDR2 are LNHNV and YYDKDF (reference sequence). The CDR3 runs 13 residues. Trimming cost V 6 bases and J 8 bases; bases outside gene matches: 4. The CDR3 spells CATRPGTGGGYTF. The CDR3 bases are TGTGCCACCAGACCCGGGACAGGGGGCGGCTACACCTTC.

In this sample, this clonotype turned up a few times. The V and J genes are TRBV5-1 and TRBJ1-1; perhaps TRBD1 as D (5 bases). Trimming stripped 4 bases from V and 1 base from J, with 17 bases between. The CDR3 totals 16 residues. Per germline, CDR1 SGHRS and CDR2 YFSETQ. The CDR3 DNA sequence: TGCGCCAGCAGCGCCGGGACGACTGGCTCGAACACTGAAGCTTTCTTT. Amino acid sequence: CASSAGTTGSNTEAFF. Variable domain in full (rest from reference TRBV5-1 and TRBJ1-1): KAGVTQTPRYLIKTRGQQVTLSCSPISGHRSVSWYQQTPGQGLQFLFEYFSETQRNKGNFPGRFSGRQFSNSRSEMNVSTLELGDSALYLCASSAGTTGSNTEAFFGQGTRLTVV.